Listed here are 15 T cell receptor beta chains from one sample, sequenced in a study of blood T cells in healthy people across ages. A sample-barcoded 5' primer and a J-beta primer mix were used in a second PCR of about 7 to 12 cycles. Each CDR3 protein gets one entry after TCRdb re-called the 5' RACE reads with MiXCR. Of about 640,000 distinct CDR3 sequences in the sample, 58% are singletons; the top ten hold 35% to 40%. Material: blood. Source of these receptors: a man aged 55 to 70 in good health.

This rearrangement joins TRBV20-1 to TRBJ2-7; TRBD2 might be the D (5 bases). Germline V CDR1 and CDR2: DFQATT, SNEGSKA (reference sequence). This CDR3 contains 11 residues. This CDR3 reads CSGLSFYEQYF. In DNA, the CDR3 is TGCAGCGGACTGAGCTTCTACGAGCAGTACTTC.

This clonotype was seen a few times. The rearrangement links TRBV6-5 to TRBJ1-1; unclear D gene. Germline loops: CDR1 MNHEY, CDR2 SVGAGI. The V end lost 5 bases, the J end lost 2 bases, and 9 bases lay between the germline ends. The CDR3 runs 13 residues. CDR3 DNA: TGTGCCAGCAGTCGTCGAGGCAACACTGAAGCTTTCTTT. This gives the protein CASSRRGNTEAFF.

This clonotype was observed at least ten times. V is TRBV3-1 and J is TRBJ2-1; D call uncertain. The CDR3 runs to 12 residues. V lost 6 bases and J 2 bases, leaving 5 bases between the germline ends. Germline V lookup: CDR1 LGHDT, CDR2 YNNKEL (reference sequence). CDR3 protein: CASSPTYNEQFF. CDR3 bases: TGTGCCAGCAGTCCTACCTACAATGAGCAGTTCTTC.

This clonotype came up a few times. The genes are TRBV12-3 or TRBV12-4 and TRBJ2-3; D perhaps matches TRBD2 (6 bases). V lost 5 bases and J 7 bases, leaving 19 bases between the germline ends. The CDR3 covers 15 residues. Here the CDR3 reads CASSPGAGIVNTQYF. CDR3 bases: TGTGCCAGCAGTCCCGGGGCGGGGATCGTGAATACGCAGTATTTT.

This chain joins TRBV20-1 and TRBJ2-3; TRBD1 is a possible D gene (5 bases). CDR3 size: 17 residues. Trimming took 2 bases from V and 4 from J, leaving 22 bases between them. Germline values: CDR1 DFQATT, CDR2 SNEGSKA (reference sequence). The CDR3 reads CSARLGHQHKEADTQYF. DNA of the CDR3: TGCAGTGCTAGACTTGGACACCAGCACAAGGAAGCAGATACGCAGTATTTT.

V is TRBV18 and J is TRBJ1-2; D possibly corresponds to TRBD1 (6 bases). This CDR3 has 12 amino acids. V lost 5 bases to trimming and J lost 3 bases, with 7 bases between them. Germline assignment: CDR1 KGHSH and CDR2 LQKENI. The CDR3 reads CASSSGDYGYTF. The DNA of the CDR3 is TGTGCCAGCTCATCAGGGGACTATGGCTACACCTTC.

This clonotype was found once. The rearrangement links TRBV3-1 to TRBJ2-1; D unclear. Germline values: CDR1 LGHDT, CDR2 YNNKEL (reference sequence). The CDR3 length is 15 residues. V lost 4 bases and J lost 7, with 17 bases in between. The DNA of the CDR3 is TGTGCCAGCAGCCCCGGATTCCTGGAATTGAATGAGCAGTTCTTC. It codes for CASSPGFLELNEQFF.

The chain joins TRBV12-3 or TRBV12-4 to TRBJ1-4, with TRBD1 as a possible D gene (5 bases). V was cut by 6 bases and J by 4 bases, with 18 bases left in between. The CDR3 consists of 16 residues. The CDR3 DNA sequence: TGTGCCAGCAGCCTCCCCCTGGGGCAGGGTAATGAAAAACTGTTTTTT. Translated: CASSLPLGQGNEKLFF.

The chain links TRBV28 to TRBJ2-3, with D tentatively TRBD2 (6 bases). The CDR3 contains 15 residues. Trimming removed 6 bases at V and 6 bases at J, with 19 bases between. From germline, CDR1 is MDHEN and CDR2 SYDVKM. CDR3 region: CASRRDSWSRDTQYF. DNA for the CDR3: TGTGCCAGCAGACGGGACTCCTGGTCCCGGGATACGCAGTATTTT. The full variable domain, its missing parts supplied by reference TRBV28 and TRBJ2-3, is DVKVTQSSRYLVKRTGEKVFLECVQDMDHENMFWYRQDPGLGLRLIYFSYDVKMKEKGDIPEGYSVSREKKERFSLILESASTNQTSMYLCASRRDSWSRDTQYFGPGTRLTVL.

This clonotype was counted only a few times. The CDR3 loop is CASSTGLAGGNEQFF. CDR3 bases: TGTGCCAGCAGCACGGGACTAGCGGGGGGGAATGAGCAGTTCTTC. The chain links TRBV7-2 to TRBJ2-1; TRBD2 aligns across 16 bases. The CDR3 spans 15 residues. J gave up 7 bases and V 5 bases, and 2 bases lay outside the gene matches. CDR1 is SGHTA and CDR2 is FQGNSA in the germline V gene.

This clonotype was recorded a few times. The chain couples TRBV20-1 to TRBJ2-5; tentative D call: TRBD1 (7 bases). The CDR3 is made up of 15 amino acids. Germline CDR1 DFQATT, CDR2 SNEGSKA (reference sequence). V shed 3 bases and J shed 3 bases, with 17 bases lying between them. The CDR3 loop is CSASDPGGLEETQYF. CDR3 nucleotide sequence: TGCAGTGCTAGCGACCCAGGGGGGTTGGAAGAGACCCAGTACTTC.

The chain carries TRBV4-3 and TRBJ2-5, with D perhaps matching TRBD1 (8 bases). The CDR3 extends over 14 amino acids. With 4 bases removed from V and 8 bases from J, the gap between germline ends came to 17 bases. The germline V gene encodes CDR1 LGHNA and CDR2 YSLEER. CDR3 loop: CASSRNTGGETQYF. CDR3 nucleotide sequence: TGCGCCAGCAGCCGCAATACAGGGGGGGAAACCCAGTACTTC.

The genes are TRBV28 and TRBJ2-1; 8 nucleotides align to TRBD1. This CDR3 spans 16 amino acids. Unmatched junction bases numbered 9, after V lost 6 bases and J lost 2 bases. Germline loops: CDR1 MDHEN, CDR2 SYDVKM. Here the CDR3 DNA reads TGTGCCAGCAGGTCAGACTCGGACAGGGCCTACAATGAGCAGTTCTTC. Translating it yields CASRSDSDRAYNEQFF.

The chain has TRBV12-3 or TRBV12-4 and TRBJ1-2; D is unresolved. V was shortened by 3 bases and J by 2 bases, with 13 bases between the two germline ends. The CDR3 is 15 residues long. CDR3 bases: TGTGCCAGCAGTTTGACATATCTACTCAACTATGGCTACACCTTC. It yields the protein CASSLTYLLNYGYTF.

The rearrangement links TRBV2 to TRBJ2-1; D is perhaps TRBD2 (6 bases). V was trimmed by 6 bases and J by 3 bases, leaving 15 bases between them. CDR1 is SNHLY and CDR2 is FYNNEI in the germline V gene. CDR3 size: 15 residues. The CDR3 region has the DNA TGTGCCAGCAGAAGGGACTTCGGGGACTACAATGAGCAGTTCTTC. Amino acids: CASRRDFGDYNEQFF.